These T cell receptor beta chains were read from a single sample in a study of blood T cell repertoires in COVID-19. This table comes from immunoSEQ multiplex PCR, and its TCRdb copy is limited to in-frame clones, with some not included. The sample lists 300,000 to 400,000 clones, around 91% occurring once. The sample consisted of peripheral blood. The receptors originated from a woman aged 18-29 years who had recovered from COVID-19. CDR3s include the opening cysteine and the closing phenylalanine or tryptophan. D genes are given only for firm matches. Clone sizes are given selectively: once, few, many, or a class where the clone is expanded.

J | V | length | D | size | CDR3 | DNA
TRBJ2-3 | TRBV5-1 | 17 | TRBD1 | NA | CASSPNRDRGPLGTQYF | TGCGCCAGCAGCCCCAACCGGGACAGGGGACCATTAGGTACGCAGTATTTT
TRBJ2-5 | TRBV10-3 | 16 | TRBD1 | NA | CASRGDRGPPRETQYF | TGTGCCAGCCGAGGGGACAGGGGGCCGCCAAGGGAGACCCAGTACTTC
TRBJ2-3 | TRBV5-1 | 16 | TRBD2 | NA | CASRTALAGNTDTQYF | TGCGCCAGCAGAACCGCCCTAGCGGGGAACACAGATACGCAGTATTTT
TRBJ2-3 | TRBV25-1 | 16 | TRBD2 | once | CASSALAGGPEDTQYF | TGTGCCAGCAGTGCGCTAGCGGGAGGGCCGGAAGATACGCAGTATTTT
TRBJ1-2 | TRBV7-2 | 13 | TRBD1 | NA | CASSPRTGYGYTF | TGTGCCAGCAGCCCTCGGACAGGGTATGGCTACACCTTC
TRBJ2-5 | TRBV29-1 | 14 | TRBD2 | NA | CSVEIAGGGETQYF | TGCAGCGTGGAGATAGCGGGAGGTGGAGAGACCCAGTACTTC
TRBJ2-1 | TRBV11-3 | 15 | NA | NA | CASSYSPWSTDEQFF | TGTGCCAGCAGCTACTCTCCTTGGAGTACGGATGAGCAGTTCTTC
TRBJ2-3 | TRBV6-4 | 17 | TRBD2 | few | CASSPLAEGTSTDTQYF | TGTGCCAGCAGTCCACTAGCGGAGGGGACTAGCACAGATACGCAGTATTTT
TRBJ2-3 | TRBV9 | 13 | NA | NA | CASSVGQLDTQYF | TGTGCCAGCAGCGTAGGACAACTGGATACGCAGTATTTT
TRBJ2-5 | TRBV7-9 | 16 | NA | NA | CASSPGAFTDRETQYF | TGTGCCAGCAGCCCCGGAGCGTTCACCGACCGTGAGACCCAGTACTTC
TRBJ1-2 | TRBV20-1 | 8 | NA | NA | CSARGGAF | TGCAGTGCTAGGGGAGGGGCCTTC
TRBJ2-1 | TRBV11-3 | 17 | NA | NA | CASSNRGRAVLYNEQFF | TGTGCCAGCAGCAATAGAGGCAGGGCGGTCTTGTACAATGAGCAGTTCTTC
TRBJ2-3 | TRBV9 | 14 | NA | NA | CASSSTTSTDTQYF | TGTGCCAGCAGCTCAACCACTAGCACAGATACGCAGTATTTT
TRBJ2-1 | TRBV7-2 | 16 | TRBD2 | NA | CASSPTSGSSYNEQFF | TGTGCCAGCAGCCCGACTAGCGGGTCCTCCTACAATGAGCAGTTCTTC
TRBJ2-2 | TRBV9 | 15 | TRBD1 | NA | CASSLGQGDTGELFF | TGTGCCAGCAGCCTCGGACAGGGAGACACCGGGGAGCTGTTTTTT
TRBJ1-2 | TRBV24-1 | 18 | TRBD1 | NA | CATSDPAAGGAGFAGYTF | TGTGCCACCAGTGATCCAGCGGCAGGGGGTGCTGGATTTGCTGGCTACACCTTC
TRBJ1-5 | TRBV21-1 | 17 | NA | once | CASSRILPGHSNQPQHF | TGTGCCAGCAGCAGAATATTACCGGGACATAGCAATCAGCCCCAGCATTTT
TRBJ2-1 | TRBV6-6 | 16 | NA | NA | CASSYSRREPNNEQFF | TGTGCCAGCAGTTACTCGAGGAGGGAACCAAACAATGAGCAGTTCTTC
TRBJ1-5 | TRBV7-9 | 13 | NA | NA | CASWGGGNQPQHF | TGTGCCAGCTGGGGGGGCGGAAATCAGCCCCAGCATTTT
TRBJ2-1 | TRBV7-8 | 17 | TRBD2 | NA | CASSFRLAGGIYNEQFF | TGTGCCAGCAGCTTCCGACTAGCGGGAGGAATATACAATGAGCAGTTCTTC
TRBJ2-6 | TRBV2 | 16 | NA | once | CASRQEGFSGANVLTF | TGTGCCAGCAGACAGGAGGGTTTCTCTGGGGCCAACGTCCTGACTTTC
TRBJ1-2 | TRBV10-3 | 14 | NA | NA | CAISEAGGNYGYTF | TGTGCCATCAGTGAAGCTGGGGGCAACTATGGCTACACCTTC
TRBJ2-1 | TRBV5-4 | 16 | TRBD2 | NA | CASSIGSGILDNEQFF | TGTGCCAGCAGCATCGGTAGCGGGATTTTGGACAATGAGCAGTTCTTC
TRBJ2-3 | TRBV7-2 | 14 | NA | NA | CASSLGSGTDTQYF | TGTGCCAGCAGCTTGGGGAGTGGTACAGATACGCAGTATTTT
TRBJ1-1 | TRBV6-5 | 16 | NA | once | CASSYSEGWRNTEAFF | TGTGCCAGCAGTTACTCGGAGGGCTGGCGTAACACTGAAGCTTTCTTT
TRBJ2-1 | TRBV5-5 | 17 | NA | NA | CASSSLSLVRSYNEQFF | TGTGCCAGCAGCTCCCTCTCACTTGTACGCTCCTACAATGAGCAGTTCTTC
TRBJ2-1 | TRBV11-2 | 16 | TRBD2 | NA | CASSSIAGTRLNEQFF | TGTGCCAGCAGCTCAATAGCGGGGACCCGCCTCAATGAGCAGTTCTTC
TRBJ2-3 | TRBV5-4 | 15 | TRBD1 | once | CASSLWTGSTDTQYF | TGTGCCAGCAGCCTATGGACAGGGAGCACAGATACGCAGTATTTT
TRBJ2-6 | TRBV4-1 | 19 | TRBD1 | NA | CASRRQPGQGSSGANVLTF | TGCGCCAGCAGACGACAGCCGGGACAGGGGAGCTCTGGGGCCAACGTCCTGACTTTC
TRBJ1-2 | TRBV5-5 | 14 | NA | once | CASSPGLGSYGYTF | TGTGCCAGCAGCCCCGGTCTCGGGTCCTATGGCTACACCTTC
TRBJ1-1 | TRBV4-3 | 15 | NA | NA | CASSQDVGRGTEAFF | TGCGCCAGCAGCCAAGATGTGGGGCGAGGCACTGAAGCTTTCTTT
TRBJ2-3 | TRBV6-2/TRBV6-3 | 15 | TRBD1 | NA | CASSLQGVRTDTQYF | TGTGCCAGCAGTCTACAGGGGGTGAGGACAGATACGCAGTATTTT
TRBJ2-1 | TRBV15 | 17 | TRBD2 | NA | CATSRDLGLAGGTEQFF | TGTGCCACCAGCAGAGATCTCGGTCTAGCGGGAGGGACTGAGCAGTTCTTC
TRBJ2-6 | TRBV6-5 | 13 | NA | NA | CATQRSGANVLTF | TGTGCCACCCAGCGCTCTGGGGCCAACGTCCTGACTTTC
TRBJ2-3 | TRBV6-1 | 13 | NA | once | CASNEPGTDTQYF | TGTGCCAGCAATGAACCGGGCACAGATACGCAGTATTTT
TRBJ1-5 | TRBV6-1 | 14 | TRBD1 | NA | CASSEGQISQPQHF | TGTGCCAGCAGTGAGGGACAGATCAGTCAGCCCCAGCATTTT
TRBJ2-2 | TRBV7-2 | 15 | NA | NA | CASSPEAPGTGELFF | TGTGCCAGCAGCCCCGAGGCCCCCGGGACCGGGGAGCTGTTTTTT
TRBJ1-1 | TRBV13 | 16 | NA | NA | CASSLGSGKMNTEAFF | TGTGCCAGCAGCTTAGGTTCCGGGAAAATGAACACTGAAGCTTTCTTT
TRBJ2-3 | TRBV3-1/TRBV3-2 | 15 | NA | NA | CASSQGPSAADTQYF | TGTGCCAGCAGCCAAGGGCCCTCAGCGGCAGATACGCAGTATTTT
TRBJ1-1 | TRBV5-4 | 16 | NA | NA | CASSPTRAGGNTEAFF | TGTGCCAGCAGCCCTACCCGGGCCGGGGGGAACACTGAAGCTTTCTTT
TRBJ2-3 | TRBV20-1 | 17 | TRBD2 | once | CSASRASGTIGTDTQYF | TGCAGTGCTAGTAGGGCTAGCGGGACCATAGGCACAGATACGCAGTATTTT
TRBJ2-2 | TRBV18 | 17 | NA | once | CASSTFQGRRNTGELFF | TGTGCCAGCTCAACCTTCCAGGGTAGGCGGAACACCGGGGAGCTGTTTTTT
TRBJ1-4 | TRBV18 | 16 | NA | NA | CASSPPPGEGLAKLFF | TGTGCCAGCTCACCACCCCCAGGGGAAGGCTTGGCAAAACTGTTTTTT
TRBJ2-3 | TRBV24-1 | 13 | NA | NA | CAATDSDGYTQYF | TGTGCCGCCACGGACAGCGATGGGTATACGCAGTATTTT
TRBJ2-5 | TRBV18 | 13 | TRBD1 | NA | CASSTDRRSTQYF | TGTGCCAGCTCGACGGACAGGAGATCTACCCAGTACTTC
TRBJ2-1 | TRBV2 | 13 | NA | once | CASRVEPTSEQFF | TGTGCCAGCAGAGTGGAACCGACAAGTGAGCAGTTCTTC
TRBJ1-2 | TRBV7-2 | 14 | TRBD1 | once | CASSLGTGGSGYTF | TGTGCCAGCAGCTTAGGGACAGGGGGTTCTGGCTACACCTTC
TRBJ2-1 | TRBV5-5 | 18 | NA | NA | CASSLLVATGKSYNEQFF | TGTGCCAGCAGCTTGCTCGTGGCAACAGGGAAATCGTACAATGAGCAGTTCTTC
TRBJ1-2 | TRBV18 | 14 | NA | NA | CASSLSRQNYGYTF | TGTGCCAGCTCACTTAGTCGACAGAACTATGGCTACACCTTC